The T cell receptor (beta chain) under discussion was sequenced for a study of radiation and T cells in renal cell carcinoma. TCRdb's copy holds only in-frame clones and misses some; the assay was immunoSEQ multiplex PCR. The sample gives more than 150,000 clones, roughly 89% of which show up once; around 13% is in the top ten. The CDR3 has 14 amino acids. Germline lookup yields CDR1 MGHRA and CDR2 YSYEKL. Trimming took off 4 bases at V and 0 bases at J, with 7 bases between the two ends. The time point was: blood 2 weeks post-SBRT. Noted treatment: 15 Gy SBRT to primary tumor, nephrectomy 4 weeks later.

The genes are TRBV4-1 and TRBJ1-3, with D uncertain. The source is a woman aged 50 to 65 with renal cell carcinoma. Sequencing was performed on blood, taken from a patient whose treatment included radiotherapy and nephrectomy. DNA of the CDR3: TGCGCCAGCAGCCTAAAAAGCTCTGGAAACACCATATATTTT. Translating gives CASSLKSSGNTIYF.